This T cell receptor beta chain was profiled in a study of identical twins. Study results and limitations: Sequences that were out-of-frame, alpha and twin-shared displayed an excess of low generation probability.

In this sample, this clonotype turned up many times. Its antigen is not identified. From the 5' RACE reads, TCRdb called clonotypes with MiXCR, one entry per CDR3 protein. The top ten hold under 2% of the sample, which has approximately 690,000 distinct CDR3 sequences, around 6% seen once. This CDR3 has 14 amino acids. Germline-derived CDR1 and CDR2 are DFQATT and SNEGSKA (reference sequence). The ends were cut back, 5 bases at V and 6 bases at J, with 16 bases in the middle. The clonotype comes from a man between 18 and 35 years old in good health. The sequencing sample was made of naive T cells sorted from blood. J is TRBJ1-4 and V is TRBV20-1, with D perhaps TRBD1 (5 bases). CDR3 nucleotides: TGCAGTGCTCCGGACAAGGGAGGGGATGAAAAACTGTTTTTT. Translating gives CSAPDKGGDEKLFF.